These 5 T cell receptor beta chains share one sample of origin, sequenced in a study of T cell repertoires in cytomegalovirus infection. These receptors lack a known antigen. MiXCR was run by TCRdb on the reads, yielding one entry per CDR3 protein. The profile shows just under 500,000 distinct CDR3 sequences, around a third of them singletons. Sequenced here: cultured PBMCs, sampled from culture after CMV antigen stimulation. These receptors all come from a human donor in good health (CMV status not recorded). Some clones in this sample may be carry-over from other donors' samples.

This clonotype was found many times. The chain couples TRBV12-3 or TRBV12-4 to TRBJ2-3; 8 positions agree with TRBD2. V shed 6 bases and J 2 bases; nucleotides not matched to a gene: 7. The CDR3 has 15 residues. The CDR3 reads CASRTGGATTDTQYF. The CDR3 nucleotides read TGTGCCAGCAGGACCGGGGGGGCGACCACAGATACGCAGTATTTT.

This clonotype was seen a few times. This chain uses TRBV5-4 with TRBJ2-5; D is unclear. V shed 5 bases and J shed 0 bases, with 8 bases lying between them. The germline CDR1 and CDR2 sequences are SGHNT and YYREEE (reference sequence). The CDR3 is 13 amino acids. CDR3 coding DNA: TGTGCCAGCAGGGCTTGGTACCAAGAGACCCAGTACTTC. Translation gives CASRAWYQETQYF.

The chain has TRBV7-9 and TRBJ2-1, with D perhaps matching TRBD1 or TRBD2 (5 bases each). The CDR3 is 15 residues long. CDR1 SEHNR and CDR2 FQNEAQ come from the germline V gene (reference sequence). Trimming took 0 bases from V and 4 from J, leaving 10 bases between them. The CDR3 bases are TGTGCCAGCAGCTTAGCCCGGGACCCTTACAATGAGCAGTTCTTC. It yields the protein CASSLARDPYNEQFF.

The chain combines TRBV7-9 with TRBJ2-5, with TRBD2 identical over 13 bases. The germline gives CDR1 SEHNR, CDR2 FQNEAQ (reference sequence). V trimming: 4 bases; J trimming: 5 bases; junction bases outside the gene matches: 1. The CDR3 length is 14 residues. The CDR3 nucleotides are TGTGCCAGCAGCTCGGGACTAGCGGGGGAGACCCAGTACTTC. Amino acids: CASSSGLAGETQYF. The whole variable domain, filled in from reference TRBV7-9 and TRBJ2-5, reads DTGVSQNPRHKITKRGQNVTFRCDPISEHNRLYWYRQTLGQGPEFLTYFQNEAQLEKSRLLSDRFSAERPKGSFSTLEIQRTEQGDSAMYLCASSSGLAGETQYFGPGTRLLVL.

The gene calls are TRBV6-1 and TRBJ2-1; TRBD2 agrees at 8 bases. Per the germline V gene, CDR1 is MNHNS and CDR2 is SASEGT. The CDR3 extends over 15 amino acids. Unmatched junction bases numbered 8, after V lost 6 bases and J lost 4 bases. The CDR3 spells CASRASGSEYNEQFF. CDR3 sequence (DNA): TGTGCCAGCAGGGCCAGCGGGAGTGAGTACAATGAGCAGTTCTTC.